This is a list of T cell receptor beta chains from one sample in a study of blood T cell repertoires in COVID-19. TCRdb's table, derived via immunoSEQ multiplex PCR, lists solely in-frame clones and lacks some. Here the sample spans 160,000 or so clones, about 81% being singletons. Sequenced: peripheral blood. The receptor source for this set is a human donor in a cohort sampled during active COVID-19. Each CDR3 is given with its conserved first and last residue. The D gene is left open where the match is weak. Some rows have no size entry. The others give once, few or many, or a class for an expanded clone.

len | j_gene | v_gene | abundance | d_gene | CDR3nt | CDR3aa
16 | TRBJ1-5 | TRBV3-1/TRBV3-2 | many | TRBD1 | TGTGCCAGCAGCCGAGGGGGCAGGGGAAGCAATCAGCCCCAGCATTTT | CASSRGGRGSNQPQHF
17 | TRBJ1-5 | TRBV4-1 | once | TRBD1 | TGCGCCAGCAGCCCTCGGACAGGCCGATTTGACAATCAGCCCCAGCATTTT | CASSPRTGRFDNQPQHF
15 | TRBJ2-7 | TRBV7-2 | once | . | TGTGCCAGCAGCTTATCTCTTCCCCCCTACTACGAGCAGTACTTC | CASSLSLPPYYEQYF
16 | TRBJ2-3 | TRBV11-1 | . | TRBD2 | TGTGCCAGCAGCAAACTAGCGGGAGGACGCACAGATACGCAGTATTTT | CASSKLAGGRTDTQYF
15 | TRBJ2-3 | TRBV6-5 | . | . | TGTGCCAGCAGTCAGAAGACAGAGAGGACAGATACGCAGTATTTT | CASSQKTERTDTQYF
11 | TRBJ1-1 | TRBV20-1 | . | . | TGCAGGCCCTCTCGGGGGACTGAAGCTTTCTTT | CRPSRGTEAFF
16 | TRBJ2-1 | TRBV4-1 | . | . | TGCGCCAGCAGCCAAGTCAATTTGGTTAGTGTCGATGAGCAGTTCTTC | CASSQVNLVSVDEQFF
12 | TRBJ2-7 | TRBV19 | . | . | TGTGCCAGTAGTACCGGACAGTACGAGCAGTACTTC | CASSTGQYEQYF
22 | TRBJ2-3 | TRBV7-3 | . | TRBD2 | TGTGCCAGCAGCAAACACCCCCCCCGCATGAGTCCGGGGGGAGGGACCACAGATACGCAGTATTTT | CASSKHPPRMSPGGGTTDTQYF
14 | TRBJ2-6 | TRBV29-1 | . | . | TGCAGCGTTGTTGGGGCAAGGGGGGCCAACGTCCTGACTTTC | CSVVGARGANVLTF
13 | TRBJ1-2 | TRBV19 | few | TRBD1 | TGTGCCAGTAGTATCGGGACAGGGTATGGCTACACCTTC | CASSIGTGYGYTF
15 | TRBJ2-3 | TRBV28 | few | . | TGTGCCAGCAGTTCCGCTAACTCTAGGACAGATACGCAGTATTTT | CASSSANSRTDTQYF
16 | TRBJ1-1 | TRBV3-1/TRBV3-2 | . | TRBD1 | TGTGCCAGCAGCCAGGTGACAGGGGGCTGGAACACTGAAGCTTTCTTT | CASSQVTGGWNTEAFF
14 | TRBJ1-1 | TRBV11-2 | . | . | TGTGCCAGCAGCGCAAGGGGGGGTGTCACTGAAGCTTTCTTT | CASSARGGVTEAFF
14 | TRBJ1-1 | TRBV7-9 | few | . | TGTGCCAGCAGACCTACAGGGCCGGGGACTGAAGCTTTCTTT | CASRPTGPGTEAFF
15 | TRBJ2-7 | TRBV4-3 | . | TRBD1 | TGCGCCAGCAGCCAGTTCAGGACAGGTCCCTACGAGCAGTACTTC | CASSQFRTGPYEQYF
13 | TRBJ2-7 | TRBV11-2 | . | . | TGTGCCACAGCTGGAGCGGTTACCTACGAGCAGTACTTC | CATAGAVTYEQYF
13 | TRBJ2-3 | TRBV29-1 | . | TRBD1 | TGCAGCGTTGTTTGGACAGGGAGAGATACGCAGTATTTT | CSVVWTGRDTQYF
12 | TRBJ2-7 | TRBV27 | . | . | TGTGCCAGCAGATCTAGCTCCTACGAGCAGTACTTC | CASRSSSYEQYF
12 | TRBJ2-1 | TRBV7-9 | . | . | TGTGCCAGCAGCTTGGACTATCCCGAGCAGTTCTTC | CASSLDYPEQFF
21 | TRBJ2-1 | TRBV5-1 | . | TRBD1 | TGCGCCAGCAGCATTGGGGACGTGGCAGGGGGCATCGATTACACCTACAATGAGCAGTTCTTC | CASSIGDVAGGIDYTYNEQFF
15 | TRBJ1-1 | TRBV11-2 | . | . | TGTGCCAGCACCCCAGGACATCTTACCTTATCTGAAGCTTTCTTT | CASTPGHLTLSEAFF
14 | TRBJ1-1 | TRBV6-5 | . | . | TGTGCCAGCAGTTACGGGGGCTTGGTGACTGAAGCTTTCTTT | CASSYGGLVTEAFF
13 | TRBJ2-7 | TRBV6-6 | . | TRBD1 | TGTGCCAGCTACGGGACAGAGTTGTACGAGCAGTACTTC | CASYGTELYEQYF
15 | TRBJ2-5 | TRBV18 | . | . | TGTGCCAGCTCACCACCGGGCGGGGCCCAAGAGACCCAGTACTTC | CASSPPGGAQETQYF
16 | TRBJ2-1 | TRBV2 | . | TRBD2 | TGTGCCAGCAGGGCCGACGTGGAGCGGGATTACAATGAGCAGTTCTTC | CASRADVERDYNEQFF
15 | TRBJ1-1 | TRBV5-1 | . | TRBD1 | TGCGCCAGCAGCACCCGACAGGGGCCGGACACTGAAGCTTTCTTT | CASSTRQGPDTEAFF
15 | TRBJ2-3 | TRBV27 | . | TRBD1 | TGTGCCAGCAGCCTCCGACAGGGTAATTTTGATACGCAGTATTTT | CASSLRQGNFDTQYF
14 | TRBJ1-6 | TRBV7-2 | many | . | TGTGCCAGCAGGCTGTTAGGAGATAATTCACCCCTCCACTTT | CASRLLGDNSPLHF
13 | TRBJ1-1 | TRBV10-3 | . | . | TGTGCCACGGCGCGGCCCCTGAACACTGAAGCTTTCTTT | CATARPLNTEAFF
14 | TRBJ1-5 | TRBV18 | . | TRBD1 | TGTGCCAGCTCACCGGGACAGTCCGCCGGGCCCCAGCATTTT | CASSPGQSAGPQHF
15 | TRBJ1-2 | TRBV27 | once | TRBD1 | TGTGCCAGCAGTTTATCGGGAGGACAGGGGTATGGCTACACCTTC | CASSLSGGQGYGYTF
15 | TRBJ1-3 | TRBV18 | few | TRBD1 | TGTGCCAGCTCGCCGGACAGGGGGCGAGGAAACACCATATATTTT | CASSPDRGRGNTIYF
16 | TRBJ2-6 | TRBV30 | . | TRBD2 | TGTGCCTGGAGTGTACAGCGGGAGACTGGGGCCAACGTCCTGACTTTC | CAWSVQRETGANVLTF
11 | TRBJ1-2 | TRBV4-1 | few | . | TGCGCCAGCAGCCACCAACACGGCTACACCTTC | CASSHQHGYTF
16 | TRBJ2-1 | TRBV4-1 | . | . | TGCGCCAGCAGCTATTCGCTAGCGCACCATTTGAATGAGCAGTTCTTC | CASSYSLAHHLNEQFF
16 | TRBJ1-1 | TRBV5-4 | . | . | TGTGCCAGCAGCATTGATCCCGGGACATCGAATACTGAAGCTTTCTTT | CASSIDPGTSNTEAFF
13 | TRBJ2-1 | TRBV10-3 | few | . | TGTGCCATCAGTGAGGGAGGGTACAATGAGCAGTTCTTC | CAISEGGYNEQFF
16 | TRBJ1-6 | TRBV11-2 | . | . | TGTGCCAGCAGCTCGGCGGGGAGGGGAATTATTTCACCCCTCCACTTT | CASSSAGRGIISPLHF
15 | TRBJ2-1 | TRBV21-1 | once | . | TGTGCCAGCACCCCGAGGGACAGGGGAAACAATGAGCAGTTCTTC | CASTPRDRGNNEQFF